This T cell receptor beta chain is from a study of blood T cell repertoires in COVID-19. Overall study context: Sources were T cells, B-cell-depleted T cells, or PBMCs; the material itself was cDNA or gDNA.

Original processing notes: Reference gene primer amplification yielded estimated nucleated cell counts. This table comes from immunoSEQ multiplex PCR, and its TCRdb copy is limited to in-frame clones, with some not included. V and J calls and clone size follow that table, whereas D and trimming were derived from the DNA. Of about 190,000 clones in the sample, 75% to 90% were seen once. The CDR3 is 14 residues long. Trimming took off 4 bases at V and 0 bases at J, with 7 bases between the two ends. Germline V gene lookup returns CDR1 SNHLY and CDR2 FYNNEI. The chain combines TRBV2 with TRBJ2-4; D is undetermined. The receptor's source is a man aged 70 or older with active or convalescent COVID-19. Sequences were obtained from peripheral blood. The chain's CDR3 is CASSGGLAKNIQYF. CDR3 DNA sequence: TGTGCCAGCAGTGGTGGGCTAGCCAAAAACATTCAGTACTTC. Based on the CDR3 plus reference TRBV2 and TRBJ2-4, the full variable domain is EPEVTQTPSHQVTQMGQEVILRCVPISNHLYFYWYRQILGQKVEFLVSFYNNEISEKSEIFDDQFSVERPDGSNFTLKIRSTKLEDSAMYFCASSGGLAKNIQYFGAGTRLSVL.